The rows below give T cell receptor beta chains drawn from one sample of a study of identifying expanded T cells in peripheral blood. Clones were sequenced by immunoSEQ multiplex PCR, and TCRdb holds only the in-frame ones, with some missing. The sample carries tens of thousands of clones, 70% to 90% recorded once. Sequencing input: blood. Receptors originate from a person aged 18 to 70 in good health. Both conserved end residues are part of each CDR3. A D gene is named only where the DNA matches it firmly. Clone size is not always given. Where it is, it says once, few, many or a class for expanded clones.

v_call: TRBV5-1
clone_size: NA
d_call: NA
cdr3_length: 16
j_call: TRBJ1-1
cdr3_nt: TGCGCCAGCAGCTTCGGACGGATCTCTACGGGGACTGAAGCTTTCTTT
cdr3_aa: CASSFGRISTGTEAFF

v_call: TRBV7-2
clone_size: NA
d_call: NA
cdr3_length: 17
j_call: TRBJ1-3
cdr3_nt: TGTGCCAGCAGCTTACAGGGCGGAGGGGAGAGTGGAAACACCATATATTTT
cdr3_aa: CASSLQGGGESGNTIYF

v_call: TRBV2
clone_size: NA
d_call: NA
cdr3_length: 13
j_call: TRBJ2-5
cdr3_nt: TGTGCCAGTAGCCGGGCCACCGAAGGGACCCAGTACTTC
cdr3_aa: CASSRATEGTQYF

v_call: TRBV28
clone_size: NA
d_call: NA
cdr3_length: 14
j_call: TRBJ1-1
cdr3_nt: TGTGCCAGCAGTTCCCTGAGAGGATTCACTGAAGCTTTCTTT
cdr3_aa: CASSSLRGFTEAFF

v_call: TRBV19
clone_size: once
d_call: TRBD1
cdr3_length: 14
j_call: TRBJ1-5
cdr3_nt: TGTGCCAGTAGTATCACAGGGGGTGAGCAGCCCCAGCATTTT
cdr3_aa: CASSITGGEQPQHF

v_call: TRBV4-3
clone_size: NA
d_call: TRBD1
cdr3_length: 15
j_call: TRBJ1-5
cdr3_nt: TGCGCCAGCAGCTACTGGGACAGTAGCAATCAGCCCCAGCATTTT
cdr3_aa: CASSYWDSSNQPQHF

v_call: TRBV30
clone_size: NA
d_call: TRBD2
cdr3_length: 13
j_call: TRBJ2-7
cdr3_nt: TGTGCCTGGAGTGGACGACTAGCGGGTGAGCAGTACTTC
cdr3_aa: CAWSGRLAGEQYF

v_call: TRBV7-2
clone_size: NA
d_call: TRBD1
cdr3_length: 14
j_call: TRBJ2-5
cdr3_nt: TGTGCCAGCAGCTTAGTGACAGGGATAGAGACCCAGTACTTC
cdr3_aa: CASSLVTGIETQYF

v_call: TRBV6-6
clone_size: once
d_call: NA
cdr3_length: 13
j_call: TRBJ1-2
cdr3_nt: TGTGCCAGCAGTTATTCTGGGACCCGCTTCTACACCTTC
cdr3_aa: CASSYSGTRFYTF

v_call: TRBV6-5
clone_size: NA
d_call: TRBD1
cdr3_length: 15
j_call: TRBJ2-7
cdr3_nt: TGTGCCAGCGGGGCGACCGGGACAGCTGCCTACGAGCAGTACTTC
cdr3_aa: CASGATGTAAYEQYF

v_call: TRBV19
clone_size: NA
d_call: NA
cdr3_length: 14
j_call: TRBJ2-1
cdr3_nt: TGTGCCAGTAGTCCCCTCGCGGACTACAATGAGCAGTTCTTC
cdr3_aa: CASSPLADYNEQFF

v_call: TRBV7-2
clone_size: NA
d_call: NA
cdr3_length: 13
j_call: TRBJ2-7
cdr3_nt: TGTGCCAGCAGCCTACAGGACCCCTACGAGCAGTACTTC
cdr3_aa: CASSLQDPYEQYF

v_call: TRBV18
clone_size: NA
d_call: NA
cdr3_length: 11
j_call: TRBJ2-1
cdr3_nt: TGTGCCAGCTCACCATTCGATGAGCAGTTCTTC
cdr3_aa: CASSPFDEQFF

v_call: TRBV4-3
clone_size: NA
d_call: NA
cdr3_length: 13
j_call: TRBJ1-1
cdr3_nt: TGCGCCAGCAGCCCGGGAGTGAACACTGAAGCTTTCTTT
cdr3_aa: CASSPGVNTEAFF

v_call: TRBV7-2
clone_size: once
d_call: TRBD2
cdr3_length: 17
j_call: TRBJ2-1
cdr3_nt: TGTGCCAGCAGCTTAGTTTTACTAGCGGGGGGCTACAATGAGCAGTTCTTC
cdr3_aa: CASSLVLLAGGYNEQFF

v_call: TRBV18
clone_size: few
d_call: TRBD1
cdr3_length: 11
j_call: TRBJ1-2
cdr3_nt: TGTGCCAGCTCACAGGACAGGGGCTACACCTTC
cdr3_aa: CASSQDRGYTF

v_call: TRBV4-3
clone_size: NA
d_call: NA
cdr3_length: 14
j_call: TRBJ1-2
cdr3_nt: TGCGCCAGCAGCCAAGATTTGCAGGGCGGGGGCTACACCTTC
cdr3_aa: CASSQDLQGGGYTF

v_call: TRBV4-1
clone_size: NA
d_call: TRBD1
cdr3_length: 18
j_call: TRBJ2-7
cdr3_nt: TGCGCCAGCAGCCAAGATGTAGGGGGACAGACTTTCTCCTACGAGCAGTACTTC
cdr3_aa: CASSQDVGGQTFSYEQYF

v_call: TRBV19
clone_size: NA
d_call: NA
cdr3_length: 14
j_call: TRBJ1-5
cdr3_nt: TGTGCCAGTAGAGCTACCTATAGCAATCAGCCCCAGCATTTT
cdr3_aa: CASRATYSNQPQHF

v_call: TRBV5-1
clone_size: NA
d_call: NA
cdr3_length: 13
j_call: TRBJ2-2
cdr3_nt: TGCGCCAGCAGCTTGTCTAGGACCGGGGAGCTGTTTTTT
cdr3_aa: CASSLSRTGELFF

v_call: TRBV12-1
clone_size: NA
d_call: NA
cdr3_length: 16
j_call: TRBJ2-2
cdr3_nt: TGTGCCAGCAGCCCCCGCCCGTGGGTGAACACCGGGGAGCTGTTTTTT
cdr3_aa: CASSPRPWVNTGELFF